The sequence of this T cell receptor (beta chain) was determined in a study of shared clonotypes between healthy human individuals. Looking at the study overall: Donors were two women and a few men aged 18 to 49. Broader study findings: The generation probabilities recorded for non-shared clonotypes fell below those of clonotypes shared by all four donors. Naive CD4 clonotypes overlapped across a few donors at about 5.2%.

The CDR3 loop spans 13 amino acids. Trimming cost V 9 bases and J 8 bases; bases outside gene matches: 4. Per germline, CDR1 MDHEN and CDR2 SYDVKM. This clone was found once. The antigen is undetermined. Method: immunoSEQ multiplex PCR; TCRdb's copy keeps in-frame clones and lacks some. The sample gives some 790,000 clones, roughly 72% of which show up once; under 2% is in the top ten. The receptor's source is a young woman in good health. This chain joins TRBV28 and TRBJ2-1; 13 nucleotides match TRBD2. Material: memory CD4+ T cells sorted from blood. The subset was: CD45RA-negative fraction. The CDR3 DNA is TGTGCCAGTGGGACTAGCGGGATCTATGAGCAGTTCTTC. Translating gives CASGTSGIYEQFF.